The 14 T cell receptor beta chains below come from one sample, sequenced in a study of cytomegalovirus exposure and HLA in healthy donors (dated by TCRdb to between 2016 and 2019). The library was prepared using the immunoSEQ multiplex PCR assay. A mixture of 60 forward primers for TCR Vbeta segments and 13 reverse primers for TCR Jbeta segments was used in the multiplex PCR. Not all clones reach the TCRdb copy of this immuneACCESS table, which keeps in-frame sequences only. Checked studies attribute under half of the gap to unresolved V genes and leave the rest unexplained. This sample holds hundreds of thousands of clones; over 65% were observed only once. Together, the top ten hold 0.6% to 0.65% of the sample. Material for sequencing was PBMCs. The receptors come from a man aged 18 to 30 in good health and CMV-seronegative.

This chain uses TRBV2 with TRBJ2-7; D is possibly TRBD1 (6 bases). The V and J ends lost 0 bases and 2 bases respectively, with 11 bases between them. CDR1 is SNHLY, CDR2 FYNNEI, per germline. This CDR3 spans 15 amino acids. The CDR3 bases are TGTGCCAGCAGTGAAGCGCCAGGGGCCCCCTACGAGCAGTACTTC. Translation gives CASSEAPGAPYEQYF.

The V call is TRBV19, the J call TRBJ2-7; 7 bases fit TRBD1. The CDR3 is 14 residues long. The trim removed 4 bases at V and 2 bases at J, leaving 5 bases unmatched. Germline lookup yields CDR1 LNHDA and CDR2 SQIVND (reference sequence). The CDR3 DNA reads as TGTGCCAGTAGTAGAGGGGACAGCCCCTACGAGCAGTACTTC. This codes for CASSRGDSPYEQYF.

V gene TRBV7-2 combines with J gene TRBJ2-1; possibly TRBD2 for D (6 bases). V was pared by 1 base and J by 6 bases, with 25 bases between. The CDR3 runs to 19 residues. CDR1 and CDR2 (germline): SGHTA, FQGNSA. CDR3 amino acids: CASSLGLTMGGDEANEQFF. As DNA, the CDR3 is TGTGCCAGCAGCTTAGGGCTTACGATGGGAGGAGACGAGGCCAATGAGCAGTTCTTC.

This rearrangement joins TRBV13 to TRBJ2-3, with 10 positions matching TRBD2. Trimming took 0 bases from V and 4 from J; bases not matched to a gene: 10. The CDR3 spans 18 residues. Germline CDR1 PRHDT, CDR2 FYEKMQ (reference sequence). The CDR3: CASSLGWSPSGSSDTQYF. Here the CDR3 DNA reads TGTGCCAGCAGCTTAGGTTGGTCGCCTAGCGGGAGTTCAGATACGCAGTATTTT.

The sample holds a few counts of this clone. V and J are TRBV5-1 and TRBJ2-7, with D maybe TRBD2 (6 bases). The CDR3 is 15 amino acids. Germline CDR1 SGHRS, CDR2 YFSETQ. V was pared by 5 bases and J by 1 base, with 16 bases between. CDR3 region: CASREGGTSSYEQYF. CDR3 coding DNA: TGCGCCAGCAGGGAAGGCGGGACTTCTTCCTACGAGCAGTACTTC. Together with reference TRBV5-1 and TRBJ2-7, the CDR3 gives the full variable domain: KAGVTQTPRYLIKTRGQQVTLSCSPISGHRSVSWYQQTPGQGLQFLFEYFSETQRNKGNFPGRFSGRQFSNSRSEMNVSTLELGDSALYLCASREGGTSSYEQYFGPGTRLTVT.

In its sample, this clone was seen a few times. V usage is TRBV11-2 and J usage is TRBJ2-2, with D possibly TRBD1 on 6 matching bases. CDR3 length: 15 amino acids. Per the germline V gene, CDR1 is SGHAT and CDR2 is FQNNGV. Trimming left V 5 bases short and J 1 base short, with 11 bases between. The DNA for the CDR3 is TGTGCCAGCAGCCCGGGACAACGGAACACCGGGGAGCTGTTTTTT. As protein: CASSPGQRNTGELFF.

The rearrangement uses TRBV28 and TRBJ1-1; 7 bases match TRBD1. J lost 1 base, V lost 8 bases, and 7 bases had no gene match. The CDR3 runs to 14 residues. Germline V gives CDR1 MDHEN, CDR2 SYDVKM. The CDR3 bases are TGTGCCAGCCTGAGGGACAGACAGAACACTGAAGCTTTCTTT. Protein product: CASLRDRQNTEAFF. The whole variable domain, remainder taken from reference TRBV28 and TRBJ1-1, is DVKVTQSSRYLVKRTGEKVFLECVQDMDHENMFWYRQDPGLGLRLIYFSYDVKMKEKGDIPEGYSVSREKKERFSLILESASTNQTSMYLCASLRDRQNTEAFFGQGTRLTVV.

The chain joins TRBV7-9 to TRBJ1-6; 9 positions match TRBD1. Germline assignment: CDR1 SEHNR and CDR2 FQNEAQ (reference sequence). J was trimmed by 7 bases and V by 4 bases; bases with no gene match: 2. The CDR3 length is 14 residues. The CDR3 region has the DNA TGTGCCAGCAGCTCGGACAGGGGAAATTCACCCCTCCACTTT. Its translation: CASSSDRGNSPLHF.

The genes are TRBV5-6 and TRBJ2-7, with unresolved D. The V end lost 6 bases, the J end lost 2 bases, and 15 bases lay between the germline ends. This CDR3 contains 14 residues. The germline V gene encodes CDR1 SGHDT and CDR2 YYEEEE. The CDR3: CASTRDEVAYEQYF. The CDR3 nucleotides are TGTGCCAGCACCCGCGACGAGGTAGCCTACGAGCAGTACTTC.

The chain is built from TRBV2 and TRBJ1-2; D might be TRBD1 (6 bases). V was shortened by 7 bases and J by 2 bases, with 11 bases between the two germline ends. The CDR3 sequence is 13 residues long. Germline V gene data show CDR1 as SNHLY and CDR2 as FYNNEI. CDR3 loop: CASTGQPNYGYTF. The CDR3 bases are TGTGCCAGCACAGGACAGCCCAACTATGGCTACACCTTC.

In its sample, this clone was seen once. V and J are TRBV19 and TRBJ1-2, with 8 nucleotides matching TRBD1. Germline V gives CDR1 LNHDA, CDR2 SQIVND (reference sequence). CDR3 length: 15 residues. Trimming removed 5 bases from V and 3 bases from J; junction bases left unmatched: 8. CDR3 protein: CASSGQSGGDYGYTF. In DNA, the CDR3 is TGTGCCAGTAGTGGGCAATCAGGGGGCGACTATGGCTACACCTTC.

The rearrangement uses TRBV2 and TRBJ1-1, with a tentative D call TRBD1 (6 bases). Looked up from germline, CDR1 is SNHLY and CDR2 is FYNNEI. The CDR3 is 14 amino acids. With 5 bases removed from V and 3 bases from J, the gap between germline ends came to 13 bases. The DNA for the CDR3 is TGTGCCAGCAGTAGAGACAGGTTCGACACTGAAGCTTTCTTT. Translation: CASSRDRFDTEAFF.

J is TRBJ2-7 and V is TRBV9, with TRBD1 as a possible D gene (5 bases). The CDR3 contains 14 residues. In germline, CDR1 is SGDLS, CDR2 YYNGEE. Trimming shortened V by 4 bases and J by 3 bases, and 14 bases separated the two germline ends. DNA for the CDR3: TGTGCCAGCAGCCCTCCGGCCAGGGACTACGAGCAGTACTTC. It translates to CASSPPARDYEQYF. Drawing the rest from reference TRBV9 and TRBJ2-7, the complete variable domain is DSGVTQTPKHLITATGQRVTLRCSPRSGDLSVYWYQQSLDQGLQFLIQYYNGEERAKGNILERFSAQQFPDLHSELNLSSLELGDSALYFCASSPPARDYEQYFGPGTRLTVT.

In regard to this clone: One end of the junction varies from germline; a read error may be responsible. Additional DNA sequences in this sample encode the identical CDR3. The rearrangement joins TRBV12-5 to TRBJ2-7; D not resolved. This CDR3 has 11 residues. CDR1 LGHNT and CDR2 FRNRAP come from the germline V gene. CDR3 DNA: TGTGCTAGCGGTTTACAGTACGAGCAGTACTTC. Translation: CASGLQYEQYF.